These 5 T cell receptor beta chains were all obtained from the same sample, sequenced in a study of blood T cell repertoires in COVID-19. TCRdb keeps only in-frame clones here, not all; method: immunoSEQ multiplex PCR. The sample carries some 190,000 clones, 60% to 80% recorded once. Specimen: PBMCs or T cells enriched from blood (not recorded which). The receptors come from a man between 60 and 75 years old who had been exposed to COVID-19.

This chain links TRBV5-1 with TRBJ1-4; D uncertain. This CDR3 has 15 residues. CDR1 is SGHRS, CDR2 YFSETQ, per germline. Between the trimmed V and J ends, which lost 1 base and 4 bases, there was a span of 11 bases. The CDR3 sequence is CASSLNTVRNEKLFF. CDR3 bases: TGCGCCAGCAGCTTGAATACAGTGCGTAATGAAAAACTGTTTTTT.

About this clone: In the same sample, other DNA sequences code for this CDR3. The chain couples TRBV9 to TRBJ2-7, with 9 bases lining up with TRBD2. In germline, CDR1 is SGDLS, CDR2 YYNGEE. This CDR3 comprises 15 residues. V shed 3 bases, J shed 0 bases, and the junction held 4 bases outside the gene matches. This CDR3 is CASSAETSGSYEQYF. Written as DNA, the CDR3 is TGTGCCAGCAGCGCAGAGACTAGCGGCTCCTACGAGCAGTACTTC.

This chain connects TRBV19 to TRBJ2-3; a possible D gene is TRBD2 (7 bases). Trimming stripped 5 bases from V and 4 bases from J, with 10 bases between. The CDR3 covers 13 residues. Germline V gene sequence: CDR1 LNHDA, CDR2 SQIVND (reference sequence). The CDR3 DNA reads TGTGCCAGTAGTGAGGGGGGGGCAGATACGCAGTATTTT. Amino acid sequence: CASSEGGADTQYF.

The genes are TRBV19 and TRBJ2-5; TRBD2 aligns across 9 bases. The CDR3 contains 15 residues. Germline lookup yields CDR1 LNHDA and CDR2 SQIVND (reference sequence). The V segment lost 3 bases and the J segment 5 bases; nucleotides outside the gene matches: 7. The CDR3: CASSMAGGPRETQYF. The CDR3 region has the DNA TGTGCCAGTAGTATGGCGGGAGGGCCTCGGGAGACCCAGTACTTC.

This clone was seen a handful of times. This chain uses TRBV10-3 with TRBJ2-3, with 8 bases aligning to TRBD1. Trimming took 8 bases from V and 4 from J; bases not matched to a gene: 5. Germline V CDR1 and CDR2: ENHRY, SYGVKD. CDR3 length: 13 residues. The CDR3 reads CAIQDRVADTQYF. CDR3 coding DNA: TGTGCCATCCAGGACAGGGTGGCAGATACGCAGTATTTT.